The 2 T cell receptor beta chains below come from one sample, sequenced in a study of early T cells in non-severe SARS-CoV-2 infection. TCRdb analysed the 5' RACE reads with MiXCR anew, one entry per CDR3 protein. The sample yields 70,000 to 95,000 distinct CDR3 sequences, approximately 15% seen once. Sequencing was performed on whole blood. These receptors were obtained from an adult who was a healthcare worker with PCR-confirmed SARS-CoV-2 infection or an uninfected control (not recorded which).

CDR3 sequence: CASSLVGLAGVSYEQFF. CDR3 nucleotide sequence: TGTGCCAGCAGTTTAGTGGGACTAGCGGGAGTAAGCTATGAGCAGTTCTTC. The gene calls are TRBV27 and TRBJ2-1; TRBD2 agrees at 14 bases. Trimming removed 2 bases from V and 8 bases from J; junction bases left unmatched: 8. The germline CDR1 and CDR2 sequences are MNHEY and SMNVEV (reference sequence). This CDR3 contains 17 residues.

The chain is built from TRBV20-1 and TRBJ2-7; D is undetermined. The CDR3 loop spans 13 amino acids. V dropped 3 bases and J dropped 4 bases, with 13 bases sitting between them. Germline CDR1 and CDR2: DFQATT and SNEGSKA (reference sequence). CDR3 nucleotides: TGCAGTGCTAGCCAGGTAGTGGGTTACGAGCAGTACTTC. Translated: CSASQVVGYEQYF.